The 9 T cell receptor beta chains below all came from one sample that was sequenced in a study of CD8+ T cells in alopecia areata. Stated treatment: oral pan-JAK inhibitor, 5-10 mg twice daily. After isolation, RNA underwent reverse transcription to generate cDNA as the sequencing template. Sequencing was performed with immunoSEQ multiplex PCR; in TCRdb, only in-frame clones are kept and a portion is missing. The repertoire holds around 120,000 clones, with 50% to 75% as singletons. Sample: CD8+ T cells sorted from blood, taken at week 4, from a patient treated with tofacitinib. These receptors came from a human donor with alopecia areata.

This clone was detected a few times. The gene calls are TRBV7-9 and TRBJ2-7; 7 bases match TRBD2. From germline, CDR1 is SEHNR and CDR2 FQNEAQ (reference sequence). The CDR3 is 14 amino acids. The ends lost 1 base at V and 3 bases at J; junction bases unmatched: 3. The CDR3 nucleotides read TGTGCCAGCAGCTTAGTGGGAGGGAACTACGAGCAGTACTTC. Its translation is CASSLVGGNYEQYF.

This rearrangement joins TRBV30 to TRBJ1-5, with D possibly TRBD1 on 5 matching bases. The CDR3 runs to 16 residues. Per germline, CDR1 GTSNPN and CDR2 SVGIG (reference sequence). V shed 3 bases and J shed 4 bases, with 19 bases lying between them. CDR3 DNA: TGTGCCTGGAGCCAGGAGCAGGGCCTGTTTAATCAGCCCCAGCATTTT. It encodes CAWSQEQGLFNQPQHF.

The count of this clone is one. CDR3 sequence: CASSLVGAEDQETQYF. The CDR3 DNA is TGTGCCAGCAGCTTGGTGGGGGCAGAGGATCAAGAGACCCAGTACTTC. The rearrangement joins TRBV11-1 to TRBJ2-5; possible D gene TRBD1, 6 bases. Trimming removed 3 bases at V and 2 bases at J, with 16 bases between. Per the germline V gene, CDR1 is SGHAT and CDR2 is FQDESV (reference sequence). The CDR3 loop spans 16 amino acids.

The gene calls are TRBV7-2 and TRBJ2-1, with D uncertain. V was pared by 1 base and J by 4 bases, with 11 bases between. CDR1 and CDR2 from the germline V gene are SGHTA and FQGNSA. This CDR3 is built from 15 residues. The CDR3 DNA sequence: TGTGCCAGCAGCTTAGTTCGGTGGGATTACAATGAGCAGTTCTTC. Translated, it gives CASSLVRWDYNEQFF.

There are a few counts of this clone. The rearrangement joins TRBV29-1 to TRBJ2-5; D possibly uses TRBD1 or TRBD2 (5 bases each). This CDR3 spans 13 amino acids. Trimming cost V 7 bases and J 5 bases, with 17 bases left between them. CDR1 and CDR2 (germline): SQVTM, ANQGSEA. CDR3 coding DNA: TGCAGCGAAAGGGAGCAGGGCGGGGAGACCCAGTACTTC. Residues: CSEREQGGETQYF.

This clone was seen a few times. This chain links TRBV12-5 with TRBJ2-7; 8 nucleotides line up with TRBD2. V was pared by 5 bases and J by 3 bases, with 9 bases of the junction left unmatched. Germline CDR1 is LGHNT and CDR2 is FRNRAP. The CDR3 consists of 15 residues. CDR3 sequence: CASGLPTGGSYEQYF. The DNA for the CDR3 is TGTGCTAGTGGTCTCCCGACGGGGGGGAGCTACGAGCAGTACTTC.

The chain joins TRBV15 to TRBJ2-5; possibly TRBD2 for D (5 bases). The V gene's germline CDR1 is LNHNV and CDR2 YYDKDF (reference sequence). The CDR3 contains 12 residues. Deletions cut 5 bases from V and 6 bases from J, with 10 bases between. The CDR3 DNA reads TGTGCCACCAGCCGAGCGGCGAAGACCCAGTACTTC. This translates into CATSRAAKTQYF. Drawing the rest from reference TRBV15 and TRBJ2-5, the complete variable domain is DAMVIQNPRYQVTQFGKPVTLSCSQTLNHNVMYWYQQKSSQAPKLLFHYYDKDFNNEADTPDNFQSRRPNTSFCFLDIRSPGLGDTAMYLCATSRAAKTQYFGPGTRLLVL.

This clone was counted only a few times. The same CDR3 can be traced to other DNA sequences in this sample. CDR3 DNA sequence: TGTGCCTGGAGTGAGGTATACGAGCAGTACTTC. Protein sequence: CAWSEVYEQYF. The genes are TRBV30 and TRBJ2-7, with D uncertain. Germline V gene data show CDR1 as GTSNPN and CDR2 as SVGIG (reference sequence). The CDR3 runs to 11 residues. Trimming pared 1 base from V and 4 bases from J, leaving 5 bases between.

The chain uses TRBV5-1 and TRBJ1-5, with TRBD1 identical over 8 bases. Trimming at V came to 4 bases and at J to 2 bases, leaving 2 bases not matched to a gene. From germline, CDR1 is SGHRS and CDR2 YFSETQ. This CDR3 is built from 14 residues. CDR3 region: CASSTGQGNQPQHF. In DNA, the CDR3 is TGCGCCAGCAGCACGGGACAGGGCAATCAGCCCCAGCATTTT.